This T cell receptor beta chain was profiled in a study of spatial heterogeneity in lung cancer. Every TCR cDNA molecule carried a tag that served as a unique molecular identifier. MiXCR, run by TCRdb on the 5' RACE reads, gives a single entry per CDR3 protein. Counted here are approximately 93,000 distinct CDR3 sequences, just under 20% occurring once; the ten biggest clones make up 21%. Study observations and caveats: Ubiquitous expanded tumor TCRs appeared in blood more at resection than follow-up.

This clonotype was observed at least ten times. Its specificity is not known. Time point specified: blood at routine non-recurrence follow-up after resection. No cell sorting; template was whole RNA from tumor, lung tissue or PBMC. Germline CDR1 reads SGHRS; CDR2 reads YFSETQ. The V gene end was trimmed by 4 bases and the J gene end by 9 bases; junction bases not matched to a gene: 5. The CDR3 runs 14 residues. This TCR was recovered from a male donor with early-stage non-small cell lung cancer. The genes are TRBV5-1 and TRBJ2-1; 12 nucleotides line up with TRBD1. The sample in question was PBMCs, obtained at follow-up. CDR3 coding DNA: TGCGCCAGCAGCCGGGGACAGGGGGCTGTTGAGCAGTTCTTC. Protein: CASSRGQGAVEQFF.